Given below is one T cell receptor beta chain in context. Its matching antigen is unknown. The data originate from a study of T cell responses to AZD1222 COVID-19 vaccine. General observations from the study: When two AZD1222 doses had been given, Spike-specific TCR breadth and depth rose. Seropositive status at baseline applied to only a handful of AZD1222 recipients. It was only after the peak T cell response that any repertoires were sampled.

Deletions cut 5 bases from V and 5 bases from J, with 15 bases between. CDR1 ENHRY and CDR2 SYGVKD come from the germline V gene. The CDR3 loop spans 14 amino acids. TCRdb's copy holds only in-frame clones and misses some; the assay was immunoSEQ multiplex PCR. This sample has under 150,000 clones; 80% to 95% occur once, and the top ten carry around 3.1%. The sample here was peripheral blood, taken on day 0 of AZD1222 vaccination. The chain employs TRBV10-3 and TRBJ2-5; D not certain. This clonotype was obtained from an adult in good health. The CDR3 nucleotides read TGTGCCATCAGTTCGGGCCCCCAGGCGGAGACCCAGTACTTC. Translated, it gives CAISSGPQAETQYF.